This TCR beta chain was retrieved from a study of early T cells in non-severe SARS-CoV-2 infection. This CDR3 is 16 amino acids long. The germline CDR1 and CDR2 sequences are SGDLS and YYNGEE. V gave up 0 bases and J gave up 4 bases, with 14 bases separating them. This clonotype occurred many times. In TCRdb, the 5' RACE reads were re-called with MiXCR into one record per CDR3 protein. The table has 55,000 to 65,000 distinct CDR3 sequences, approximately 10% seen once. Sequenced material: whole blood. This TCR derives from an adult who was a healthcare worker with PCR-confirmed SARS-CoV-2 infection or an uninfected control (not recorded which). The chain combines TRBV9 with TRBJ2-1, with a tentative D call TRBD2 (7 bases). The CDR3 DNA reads TGTGCCAGCAGCGTAGCAACGGGGGGCCGTTACAATGAGCAGTTCTTC. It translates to CASSVATGGRYNEQFF.